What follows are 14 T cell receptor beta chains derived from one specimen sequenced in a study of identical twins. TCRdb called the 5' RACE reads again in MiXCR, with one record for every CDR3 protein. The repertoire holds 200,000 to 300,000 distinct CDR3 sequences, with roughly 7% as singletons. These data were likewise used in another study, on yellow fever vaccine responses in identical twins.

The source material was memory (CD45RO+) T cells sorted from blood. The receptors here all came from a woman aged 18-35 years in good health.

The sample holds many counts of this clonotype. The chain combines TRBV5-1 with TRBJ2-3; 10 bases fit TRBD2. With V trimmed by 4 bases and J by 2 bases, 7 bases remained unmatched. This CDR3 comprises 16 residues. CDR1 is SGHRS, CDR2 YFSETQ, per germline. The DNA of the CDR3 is TGCGCCAGCAGCATCAGGACTAGCGGAAACACAGATACGCAGTATTTT. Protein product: CASSIRTSGNTDTQYF.

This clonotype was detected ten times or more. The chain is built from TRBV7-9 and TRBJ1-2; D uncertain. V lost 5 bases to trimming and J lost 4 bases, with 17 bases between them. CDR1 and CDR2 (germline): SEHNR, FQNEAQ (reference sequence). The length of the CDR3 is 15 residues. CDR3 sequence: CASSPTDALSYGYTF. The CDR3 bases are TGTGCCAGCAGCCCCACGGATGCCCTCTCCTATGGCTACACCTTC.

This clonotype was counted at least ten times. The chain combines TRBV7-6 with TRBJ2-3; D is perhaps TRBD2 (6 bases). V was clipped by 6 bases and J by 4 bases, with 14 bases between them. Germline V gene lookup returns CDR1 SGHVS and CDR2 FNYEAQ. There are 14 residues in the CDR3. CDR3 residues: CASRRGLSSDTQYF. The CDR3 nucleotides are TGTGCCAGCAGGAGGGGACTGTCTTCAGATACGCAGTATTTT.

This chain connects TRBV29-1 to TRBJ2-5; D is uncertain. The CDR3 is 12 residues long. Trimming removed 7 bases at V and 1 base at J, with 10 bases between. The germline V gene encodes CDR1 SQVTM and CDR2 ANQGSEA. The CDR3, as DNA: TGCAGCGCGGGCGGAATCCAAGAGACCCAGTACTTC. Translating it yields CSAGGIQETQYF. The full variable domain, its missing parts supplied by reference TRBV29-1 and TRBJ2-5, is SAVISQKPSRDICQRGTSLTIQCQVDSQVTMMFWYRQQPGQSLTLIATANQGSEATYESGFVIDKFPISRPNLTFSTLTVSNMSPEDSSIYLCSAGGIQETQYFGPGTRLLVL.

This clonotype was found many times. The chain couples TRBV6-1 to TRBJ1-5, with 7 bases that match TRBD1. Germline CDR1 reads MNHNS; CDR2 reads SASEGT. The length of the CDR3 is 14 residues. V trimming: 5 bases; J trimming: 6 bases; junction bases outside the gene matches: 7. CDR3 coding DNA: TGTGCCAGCAGTCGAGGACAGGTTAGTCAGCCCCAGCATTTT. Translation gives CASSRGQVSQPQHF.

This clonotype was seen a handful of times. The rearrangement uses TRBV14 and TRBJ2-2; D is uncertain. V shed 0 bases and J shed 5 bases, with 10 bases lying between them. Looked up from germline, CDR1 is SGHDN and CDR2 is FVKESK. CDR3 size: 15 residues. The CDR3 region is CASSQDVIGTGELFF. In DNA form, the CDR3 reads TGTGCCAGCAGCCAAGATGTGATCGGGACCGGGGAGCTGTTTTTT.

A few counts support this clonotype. The CDR3 bases are TGCGCCACCCTAGCGGGGCTGACGGGGGATACGCAGTATTTT. This sequence encodes CATLAGLTGDTQYF. V gene TRBV10-2 combines with J gene TRBJ2-3; 9 bases fit TRBD2. Germline CDR1 reads WSHSY; CDR2 reads SAAADI. J gave up 6 bases and V 10 bases, and 11 bases lay outside the gene matches. This CDR3 has 14 amino acids.

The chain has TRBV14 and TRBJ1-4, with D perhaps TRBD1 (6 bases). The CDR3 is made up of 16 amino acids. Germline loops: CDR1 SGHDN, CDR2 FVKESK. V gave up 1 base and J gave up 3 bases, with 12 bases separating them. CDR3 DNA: TGTGCCAGCAGCCAAGGTTCCTCAGGGGCTAATGAAAAACTGTTTTTT. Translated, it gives CASSQGSSGANEKLFF.

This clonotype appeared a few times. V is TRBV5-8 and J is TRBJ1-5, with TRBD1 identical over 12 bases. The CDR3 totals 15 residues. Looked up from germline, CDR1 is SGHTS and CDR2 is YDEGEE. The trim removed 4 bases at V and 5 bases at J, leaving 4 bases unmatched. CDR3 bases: TGTGCCAGCAGCACGGGACAGGGGGCTTATCAGCCCCAGCATTTT. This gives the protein CASSTGQGAYQPQHF.

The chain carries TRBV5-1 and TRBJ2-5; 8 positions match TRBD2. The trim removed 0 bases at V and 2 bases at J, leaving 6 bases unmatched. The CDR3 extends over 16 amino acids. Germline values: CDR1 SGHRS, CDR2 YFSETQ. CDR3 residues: CASSLVGTRGQETQYF. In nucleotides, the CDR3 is TGCGCCAGCAGCTTGGTTGGGACTAGGGGACAAGAGACCCAGTACTTC.

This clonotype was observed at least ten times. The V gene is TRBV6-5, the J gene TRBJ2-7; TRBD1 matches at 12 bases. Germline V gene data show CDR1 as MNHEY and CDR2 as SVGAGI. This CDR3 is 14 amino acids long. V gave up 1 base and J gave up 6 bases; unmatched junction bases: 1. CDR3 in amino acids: CASSYLGQGAEQYF. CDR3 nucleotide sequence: TGTGCCAGCAGTTACTTGGGACAGGGGGCCGAGCAGTACTTC.

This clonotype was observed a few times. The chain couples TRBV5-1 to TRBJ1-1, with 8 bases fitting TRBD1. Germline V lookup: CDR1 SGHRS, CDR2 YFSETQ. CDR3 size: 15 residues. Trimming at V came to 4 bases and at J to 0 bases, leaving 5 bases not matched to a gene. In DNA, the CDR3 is TGCGCCAGCAGCCTTAGACAGGGGCTGAACACTGAAGCTTTCTTT. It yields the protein CASSLRQGLNTEAFF.

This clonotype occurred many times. The CDR3 nucleotides read TGCGCCAGCAGCTGGCTGACACCGAACACTGAAGCTTTCTTT. Translating gives CASSWLTPNTEAFF. The chain combines TRBV5-1 with TRBJ1-1, with no clear D. The CDR3 covers 14 residues. V lost 3 bases and J 1 base, leaving 10 bases between the germline ends. Germline V lookup: CDR1 SGHRS, CDR2 YFSETQ.

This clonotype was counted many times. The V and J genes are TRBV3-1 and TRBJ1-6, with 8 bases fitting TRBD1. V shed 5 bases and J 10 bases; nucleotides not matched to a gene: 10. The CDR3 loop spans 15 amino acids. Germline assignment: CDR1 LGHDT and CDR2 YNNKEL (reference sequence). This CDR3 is CASSSRQGPGSPLHF. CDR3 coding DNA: TGTGCCAGCAGCTCTCGACAGGGGCCGGGGTCACCCCTCCACTTT.